These 19 T cell receptor beta chains share one sample of origin, sequenced in a study of chemoradiotherapy in HPV16-positive cancers. Sequencing used immunoSEQ multiplex PCR; TCRdb keeps in-frame clones, though not all of them. The table lists 15,000 to 20,000 clones, roughly 82% of them singletons. This specimen consisted of blood, obtained from a patient who underwent chemoradiotherapy. Receptor source: a human donor with HPV-associated anogenital cancer.

The CDR3 nucleotides are TGTGCCAGCAGCTTAAGCCGCTCTGGAAACACCATATATTTT. Translation: CASSLSRSGNTIYF. V is TRBV11-2 and J is TRBJ1-3, with D unresolved. The CDR3 has 14 amino acids. Germline CDR1 reads SGHAT; CDR2 reads FQNNGV. Trimming removed 2 bases at V and 0 bases at J, with 5 bases between.

The V call is TRBV7-8, the J call TRBJ1-3; no firm D call. The CDR3 totals 13 residues. CDR1 and CDR2 (germline): SGHVS, FQNEAQ. V dropped 2 bases and J dropped 6 bases, with 8 bases sitting between them. CDR3 DNA: TGTGCCAGCAGCTTAAGGGTTGAAAACACCATATATTTT. Its protein is CASSLRVENTIYF.

The J gene is TRBJ1-1, the V gene TRBV4-1; perhaps TRBD1 as D (5 bases). Germline assignment: CDR1 MGHRA and CDR2 YSYEKL. With 1 base removed from V and 0 bases from J, the gap between germline ends came to 9 bases. CDR3 length: 15 amino acids. For the CDR3, the DNA is TGCGCCAGCAGCCAAGGGTCAGGGATGAACACTGAAGCTTTCTTT. This encodes CASSQGSGMNTEAFF.

The chain has TRBV9 and TRBJ2-3, with a tentative D call TRBD1 (6 bases). This CDR3 spans 16 amino acids. Trimming took off 4 bases at V and 1 base at J, with 16 bases between the two ends. Germline lookup yields CDR1 SGDLS and CDR2 YYNGEE. As DNA, the CDR3 is TGTGCCAGCAGCCCCCAGGGCAGGGGCGGCACAGATACGCAGTATTTT. Translated: CASSPQGRGGTDTQYF.

This clone appeared a few times. The rearrangement links TRBV2 to TRBJ2-7; 9 nucleotides agree with TRBD2. The length of the CDR3 is 11 residues. The V segment lost 5 bases and the J segment 8 bases; nucleotides outside the gene matches: 1. The germline V gene has CDR1 SNHLY and CDR2 FYNNEI. The CDR3 protein is CASSSGGKQYF. The CDR3 DNA follows: TGTGCCAGCAGTAGCGGGGGGAAGCAGTACTTC.

The chain employs TRBV10-2 and TRBJ2-3; 7 nucleotides agree with TRBD2. CDR3 size: 17 residues. The germline CDR1 and CDR2 sequences are WSHSY and SAAADI. J lost 3 bases, V lost 0 bases, and 9 bases had no gene match. CDR3 region: CASSESLNAGVTDTQYF. The CDR3 DNA reads TGCGCCAGCAGTGAGTCCCTTAATGCGGGGGTGACAGATACGCAGTATTTT.

The rearrangement joins TRBV4-2 to TRBJ1-1, with 12 positions matching TRBD1. The germline gives CDR1 LGHNA, CDR2 YNFKEQ. The CDR3 contains 16 residues. V shed 4 bases and J 0 bases; nucleotides not matched to a gene: 3. This CDR3 reads CASSPGQGAMNTEAFF. CDR3 in DNA: TGTGCCAGCAGCCCGGGACAGGGGGCTATGAACACTGAAGCTTTCTTT.

This chain joins TRBV6-5 and TRBJ1-2, with TRBD1 matching over 7 bases. The CDR3 runs 16 residues. The J segment lost 8 bases and the V segment lost 4 bases, leaving 16 bases of the junction unmatched. Germline lookup yields CDR1 MNHEY and CDR2 SVGAGI. This CDR3 is CASSLNGQARGDGYTF. Here the CDR3 DNA reads TGTGCCAGCAGTTTAAACGGACAGGCGAGGGGTGACGGCTACACCTTC.

This clone has more than one count but fewer than ten. The chain joins TRBV7-9 to TRBJ1-2, with no clear D. The CDR3 contains 14 residues. Between the trimmed V and J ends, which lost 1 base and 2 bases, there was a span of 8 bases. CDR1 is SEHNR and CDR2 is FQNEAQ in the germline V gene (reference sequence). CDR3 sequence reads: CASSLEVRNYGYTF. The CDR3 DNA follows: TGTGCCAGCAGCTTAGAGGTCAGGAACTATGGCTACACCTTC. Full variable domain (rest looked up from reference TRBV7-9 and TRBJ1-2): DTGVSQNPRHKITKRGQNVTFRCDPISEHNRLYWYRQTLGQGPEFLTYFQNEAQLEKSRLLSDRFSAERPKGSFSTLEIQRTEQGDSAMYLCASSLEVRNYGYTFGSGTRLTVV.

By frequency in the sample, this clone is large (0.1 to 1%). The chain uses TRBV11-1 and TRBJ2-7; 8 bases agree with TRBD1. The CDR3 covers 14 residues. Germline trimming cut 7 bases from V and 4 bases from J; bases unmatched to any gene: 9. Germline V gene lookup returns CDR1 SGHAT and CDR2 FQDESV (reference sequence). CDR3 in amino acids: CASTTRQGNYEQYF. CDR3 DNA: TGTGCCAGCACCACACGACAGGGGAATTACGAGCAGTACTTC.

This clone has a single count. The rearrangement joins TRBV19 to TRBJ1-4, with D perhaps TRBD1 (5 bases). CDR3 length equals 15 residues. Trimming took 5 bases from V and 0 from J, leaving 10 bases between them. Germline assignment: CDR1 LNHDA and CDR2 SQIVND (reference sequence). The CDR3: CASSVGTATNEKLFF. The CDR3 DNA follows: TGTGCCAGTAGTGTTGGGACTGCAACTAATGAAAAACTGTTTTTT.

This rearrangement joins TRBV5-1 to TRBJ2-2; D call uncertain. Germline V gene data show CDR1 as SGHRS and CDR2 as YFSETQ. The CDR3 has 17 amino acids. The V gene lost 1 base and the J gene lost 3 bases, with 16 bases spanning the gap. CDR3 in amino acids: CASSLRAGPGDTGELFF. Here the CDR3 DNA reads TGCGCCAGCAGCTTGCGCGCCGGCCCCGGTGACACCGGGGAGCTGTTTTTT.

This clone was counted a few times. The J gene is TRBJ2-2, the V gene TRBV7-9, with a possible D match to TRBD2 (5 bases). The CDR3 consists of 13 residues. The V gene lost 1 base and the J gene lost 6 bases, with 6 bases spanning the gap. Looked up from germline, CDR1 is SEHNR and CDR2 is FQNEAQ (reference sequence). The DNA for the CDR3 is TGTGCCAGCAGCTTAGGCGGGTCCGGGGAGCTGTTTTTT. Protein: CASSLGGSGELFF.

The J gene is TRBJ1-3, the V gene TRBV27, with D tentatively TRBD1 (6 bases). CDR3 length: 15 amino acids. Trimming took off 4 bases at V and 0 bases at J, with 10 bases between the two ends. CDR1 MNHEY and CDR2 SMNVEV come from the germline V gene (reference sequence). As DNA, the CDR3 is TGTGCCAGCAGTTCTGGACAGCTCTCTGGAAACACCATATATTTT. Translated: CASSSGQLSGNTIYF.

The V call is TRBV7-8, the J call TRBJ2-7; TRBD1 agrees at 10 bases. V shed 5 bases, J shed 4 bases, and the junction held 11 bases outside the gene matches. Germline assignment: CDR1 SGHVS and CDR2 FQNEAQ. This CDR3 has 16 residues. The CDR3: CASSPRTTGGTYEQYF. The CDR3 DNA reads TGTGCCAGCAGCCCACGAACGACAGGGGGCACGTACGAGCAGTACTTC.

This chain links TRBV2 with TRBJ1-3; no reliable D call. This CDR3 comprises 14 residues. Germline V lookup: CDR1 SNHLY, CDR2 FYNNEI. Trimming cost V 3 bases and J 1 base, with 7 bases left between them. The CDR3 DNA sequence: TGTGCCAGCAGTGATAAGCGTTCTGGAAACACCATATATTTT. Translated: CASSDKRSGNTIYF.

In its sample, this clone was seen a few times. As DNA, the CDR3 is TGTGCCAGTAGTGCCTCCGGGGCTACGGGGCAGTACTTC. It is translated as CASSASGATGQYF. The rearrangement links TRBV19 to TRBJ2-7; the D call may be TRBD1 or TRBD2 (5 bases each). Per the germline V gene, CDR1 is LNHDA and CDR2 is SQIVND (reference sequence). Trimming cost V 5 bases and J 9 bases, with 17 bases left between them. The CDR3 contains 13 residues. The full variable domain, completed using reference TRBV19 and TRBJ2-7, is DGGITQSPKYLFRKEGQNVTLSCEQNLNHDAMYWYRQDPGQGLRLIYYSQIVNDFQKGDIAEGYSVSREKKESFPLTVTSAQKNPTAFYLCASSASGATGQYFGPGTRLTVT.

Only one count was recorded for this clone. J is TRBJ2-7 and V is TRBV14, with D perhaps matching TRBD1 (6 bases). CDR3 length: 16 residues. Trimming took 2 bases from V and 0 from J, leaving 14 bases between them. Germline values: CDR1 SGHDN, CDR2 FVKESK. CDR3 DNA sequence: TGTGCCAGCAGCCAATGGGGTGGGGACAACTCCTACGAGCAGTACTTC. Translated, it gives CASSQWGGDNSYEQYF.

This clone was counted once. The CDR3 coding sequence is TGTGCCAGCCGTCGTACAGGGGGTCGGGATACGCAGTATTTT. It yields the protein CASRRTGGRDTQYF. The V and J genes are TRBV6-5 and TRBJ2-3, with 8 bases aligning to TRBD1. The ends lost 8 bases at V and 6 bases at J; junction bases unmatched: 10. The CDR3 runs 14 residues. Germline V CDR1 and CDR2: MNHEY, SVGAGI.